This entry lists 5 T cell receptor beta chains sequenced from one sample in a study of T-cell reconstitution after alpha-beta-depleted transplantation in children. The TCRbeta library incorporated unique molecular identifiers. TCRdb recomputed calls from the PCR reads with MiXCR, one row per CDR3 protein. Of some 250,000 distinct CDR3 sequences in the sample, approximately 12% were seen once. The material was PBMCs from the stem cell graft donor, obtained from the stem cell graft. All receptors come from a human donor who donated a stem cell graft to a child with acute lymphoblastic leukemia.

This clonotype occurred many times. This chain joins TRBV20-1 and TRBJ1-6; possible D gene TRBD1, 5 bases. The CDR3 runs 17 residues. The V gene's germline CDR1 is DFQATT and CDR2 SNEGSKA (reference sequence). Deletions cut 3 bases from V and 9 bases from J, with 24 bases between. Here the CDR3 DNA reads TGCAGTGCTAGGCAACCTTTCGGGACCAAAGAGGGTTCACCCCTCCACTTT. It is translated as CSARQPFGTKEGSPLHF.

This clonotype was recorded at least ten times. The chain employs TRBV29-1 and TRBJ2-2, with D maybe TRBD1 (5 bases). V lost 4 bases, J lost 4 bases, and 10 bases lay in between. The CDR3 extends over 13 amino acids. Germline V gene data show CDR1 as SQVTM and CDR2 as ANQGSEA. For the CDR3, the DNA is TGCAGCGTTGGTGGACAAACCACCGGGGAGCTGTTTTTT. Translating it yields CSVGGQTTGELFF.

Worth noting for this clonotype: A much larger clone lies one base from this, so it may be a read error. This chain connects TRBV29-1 to TRBJ1-1; TRBD1 matches 7 bases. Germline V gene sequence: CDR1 SQVTM, CDR2 ANQGSEA. The CDR3 is made up of 13 amino acids. The CDR3 sequence is CGVRSPGGTEAFF. In DNA form, the CDR3 reads TGCGGCGTTCGGTCTCCAGGGGGGACTGAAGCTTTCTTT.

This clonotype came up many times. CDR3 bases: TGCGCCAGCAGCTTGTCCCCGAGTGCGCAGAACACTGAAGCTTTCTTT. Translation: CASSLSPSAQNTEAFF. This chain connects TRBV5-1 to TRBJ1-1, with D unresolved. Germline loops: CDR1 SGHRS, CDR2 YFSETQ. The V end was cut by 1 base, the J end by 1 base, with 14 bases between. The CDR3 has 16 amino acids. Drawing the rest from reference TRBV5-1 and TRBJ1-1, the complete variable domain is KAGVTQTPRYLIKTRGQQVTLSCSPISGHRSVSWYQQTPGQGLQFLFEYFSETQRNKGNFPGRFSGRQFSNSRSEMNVSTLELGDSALYLCASSLSPSAQNTEAFFGQGTRLTVV.

At least ten counts were recorded for this clonotype. The chain is built from TRBV5-6 and TRBJ2-5, with D possibly matching TRBD1 (6 bases). There are 14 residues in the CDR3. V was cut by 4 bases and J by 3 bases, with 13 bases left in between. The germline V gene has CDR1 SGHDT and CDR2 YYEEEE. For the CDR3, the DNA is TGTGCCAGCAGCCGGCCCCCAGGGGAAGAGACCCAGTACTTC. Amino acid sequence: CASSRPPGEETQYF.